This TCR beta chain emerged from a study of early T cells in non-severe SARS-CoV-2 infection. About the research overall: The sequenced material was bulk RNA from unsorted whole blood, and its chains were unpaired. Study-level points and caveats: Database matching using VDJdb favored anti-spike CD8 responses, with private and CD4 specificities left missing.

The TCR library protocol was used to attach unique molecular identifiers. These identifiers were attached to individual cDNA molecules. TCRdb passed the 5' RACE reads through MiXCR, listing each CDR3 protein once. The table has roughly 62,000 distinct CDR3 sequences, roughly 8.4% seen once. To note about this clonotype: Its antigen is unidentified.

The CDR3 sequence is 14 residues long. The J segment lost 6 bases and the V segment lost 5 bases, leaving 5 bases of the junction unmatched. This rearrangement joins TRBV12-3 or TRBV12-4 to TRBJ2-7, with TRBD2 identical over 12 bases. The origin of this receptor is an adult who was a healthcare worker with PCR-confirmed SARS-CoV-2 infection or an uninfected control (not recorded which). Sequenced: whole blood. CDR3 bases: TGTGCCAGCAGTAGACTAGCGGGAGAGCCCGAGCAGTACTTC. This translates into CASSRLAGEPEQYF.